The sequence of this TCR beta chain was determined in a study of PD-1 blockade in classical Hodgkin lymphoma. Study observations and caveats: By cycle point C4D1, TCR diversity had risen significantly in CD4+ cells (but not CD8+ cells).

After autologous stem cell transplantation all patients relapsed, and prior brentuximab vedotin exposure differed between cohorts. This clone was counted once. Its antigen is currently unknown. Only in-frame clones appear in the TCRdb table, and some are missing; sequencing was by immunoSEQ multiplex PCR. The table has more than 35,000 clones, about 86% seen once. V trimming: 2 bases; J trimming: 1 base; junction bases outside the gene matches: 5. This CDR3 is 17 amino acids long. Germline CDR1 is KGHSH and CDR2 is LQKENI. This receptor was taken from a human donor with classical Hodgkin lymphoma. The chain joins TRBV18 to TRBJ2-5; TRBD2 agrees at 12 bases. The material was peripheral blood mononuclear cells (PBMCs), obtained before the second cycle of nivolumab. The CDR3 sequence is CASSPWATSGSQETQYF. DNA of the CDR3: TGTGCCAGCTCACCATGGGCGACTAGCGGGAGCCAAGAGACCCAGTACTTC.